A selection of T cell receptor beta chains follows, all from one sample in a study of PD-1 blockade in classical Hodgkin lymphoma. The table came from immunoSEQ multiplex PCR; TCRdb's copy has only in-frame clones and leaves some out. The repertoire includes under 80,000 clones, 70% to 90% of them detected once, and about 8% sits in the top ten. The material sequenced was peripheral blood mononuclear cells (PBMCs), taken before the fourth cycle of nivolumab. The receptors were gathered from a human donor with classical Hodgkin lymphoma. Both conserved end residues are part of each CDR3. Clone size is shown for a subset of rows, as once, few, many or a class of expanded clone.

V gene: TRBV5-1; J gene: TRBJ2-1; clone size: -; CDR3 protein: CASSPAPGGGSGNEQFF
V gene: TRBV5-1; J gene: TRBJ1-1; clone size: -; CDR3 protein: CASSPQGGGTEAFF
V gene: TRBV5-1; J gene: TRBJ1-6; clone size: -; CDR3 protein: CASSGTGDPNSPLHF
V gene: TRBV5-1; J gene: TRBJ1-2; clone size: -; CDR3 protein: CASSEPGGGYTF
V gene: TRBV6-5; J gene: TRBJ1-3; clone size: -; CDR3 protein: CASSPGGGRNTIYF
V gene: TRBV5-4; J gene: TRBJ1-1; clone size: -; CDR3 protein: CASSPWTGKVNTEAFF
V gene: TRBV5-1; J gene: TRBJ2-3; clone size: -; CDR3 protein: CASSLLTDTQYF
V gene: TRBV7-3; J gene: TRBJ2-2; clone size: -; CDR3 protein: CASRGQGAYTGELFF
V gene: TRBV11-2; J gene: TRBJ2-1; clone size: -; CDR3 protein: CASLGTSTWNEQFF
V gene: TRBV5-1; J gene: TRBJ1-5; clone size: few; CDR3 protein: CASSFRFAWSGQPQHF
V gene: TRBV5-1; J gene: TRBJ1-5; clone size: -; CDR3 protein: CASSLEGTQPQHF
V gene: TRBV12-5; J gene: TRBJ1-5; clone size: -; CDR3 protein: CASGPGTANQPQHF
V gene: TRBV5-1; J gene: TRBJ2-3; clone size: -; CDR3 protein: CASSPTGTGDTQYF
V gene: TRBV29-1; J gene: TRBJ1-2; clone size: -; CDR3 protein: CSTRTGVYGYTF
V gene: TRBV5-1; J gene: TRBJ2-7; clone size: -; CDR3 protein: CASSLIPSSYEQYF
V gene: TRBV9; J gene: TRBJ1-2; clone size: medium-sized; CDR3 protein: CASSVGQSGGYTF
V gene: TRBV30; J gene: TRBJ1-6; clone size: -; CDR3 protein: CAWRRDSYNSPLHF
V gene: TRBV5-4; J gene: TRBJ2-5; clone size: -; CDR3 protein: CASRRTVQETQYF
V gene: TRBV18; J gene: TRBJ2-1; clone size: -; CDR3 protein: CASSPLKPEYNEQFF
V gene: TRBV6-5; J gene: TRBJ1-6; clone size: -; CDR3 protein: CASSHRERFSPLHF
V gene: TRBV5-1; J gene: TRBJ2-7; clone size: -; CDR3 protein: CASSLEEGGTYEQYF
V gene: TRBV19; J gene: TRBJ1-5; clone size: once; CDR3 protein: CASSIDNLGLNPQHF
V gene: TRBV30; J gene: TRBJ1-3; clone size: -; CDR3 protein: CAWSPPASGNTIYF
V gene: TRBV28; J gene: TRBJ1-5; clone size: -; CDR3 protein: CASRRAGSNQPQHF
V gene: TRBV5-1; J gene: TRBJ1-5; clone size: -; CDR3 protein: CASRTGTMSYSNQPQHF
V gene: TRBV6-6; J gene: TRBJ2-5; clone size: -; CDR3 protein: CASSPDQETQYF
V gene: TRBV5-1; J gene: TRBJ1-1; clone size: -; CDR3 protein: CASSLAPANTEAFF
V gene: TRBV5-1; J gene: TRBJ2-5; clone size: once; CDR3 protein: CASSLEGSGKETQYF
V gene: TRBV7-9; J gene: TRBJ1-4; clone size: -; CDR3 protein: CASSSGQGGEKLFF
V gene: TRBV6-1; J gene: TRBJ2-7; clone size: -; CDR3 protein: CASYARAGGEQYF
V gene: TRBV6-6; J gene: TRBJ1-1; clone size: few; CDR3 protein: CASSSWGQGAAFF
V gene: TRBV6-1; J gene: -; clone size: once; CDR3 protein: CASSVEVGRPPEQYF
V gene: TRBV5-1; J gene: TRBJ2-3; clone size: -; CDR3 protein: CASSLALQPDTQYF
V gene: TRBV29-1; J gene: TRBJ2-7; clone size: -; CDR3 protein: CSVEGAGVSYEQYF
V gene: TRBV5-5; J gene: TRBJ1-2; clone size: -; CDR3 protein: CASSFPGGAYGYTF
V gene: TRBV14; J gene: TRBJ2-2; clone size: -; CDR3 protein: CASSQVIGLGTGELFF
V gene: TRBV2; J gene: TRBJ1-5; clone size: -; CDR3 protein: CASRDYSNQPQHF
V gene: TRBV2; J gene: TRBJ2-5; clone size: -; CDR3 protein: CASSEWTSGGQETQYF
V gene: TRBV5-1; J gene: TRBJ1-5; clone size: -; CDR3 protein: CASRLGDSEGTMGNQPQHF
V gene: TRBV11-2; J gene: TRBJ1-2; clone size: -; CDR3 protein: CASNQGTPGGYTF
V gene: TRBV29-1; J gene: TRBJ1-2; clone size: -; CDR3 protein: CSVGDTYYGYTF
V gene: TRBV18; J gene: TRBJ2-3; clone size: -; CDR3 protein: CASSPRLAGAADTQYF
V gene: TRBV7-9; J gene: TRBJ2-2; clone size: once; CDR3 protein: CASRQGQGVTGELFF
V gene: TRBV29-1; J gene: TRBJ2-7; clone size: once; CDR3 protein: CSVKPDETYEQYF
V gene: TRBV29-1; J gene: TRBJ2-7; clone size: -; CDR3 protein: CSVGLTSGGIYEQYF
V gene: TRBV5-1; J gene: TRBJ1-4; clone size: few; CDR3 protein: CASSLGQGEKLFF
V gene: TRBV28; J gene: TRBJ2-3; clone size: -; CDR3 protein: CASSDSSVGAGTQYF
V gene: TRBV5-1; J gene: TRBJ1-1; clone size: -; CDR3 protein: CASAYTGGGPEAFF
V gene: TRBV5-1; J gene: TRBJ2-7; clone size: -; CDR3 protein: CASSPRGESSSYEQYF